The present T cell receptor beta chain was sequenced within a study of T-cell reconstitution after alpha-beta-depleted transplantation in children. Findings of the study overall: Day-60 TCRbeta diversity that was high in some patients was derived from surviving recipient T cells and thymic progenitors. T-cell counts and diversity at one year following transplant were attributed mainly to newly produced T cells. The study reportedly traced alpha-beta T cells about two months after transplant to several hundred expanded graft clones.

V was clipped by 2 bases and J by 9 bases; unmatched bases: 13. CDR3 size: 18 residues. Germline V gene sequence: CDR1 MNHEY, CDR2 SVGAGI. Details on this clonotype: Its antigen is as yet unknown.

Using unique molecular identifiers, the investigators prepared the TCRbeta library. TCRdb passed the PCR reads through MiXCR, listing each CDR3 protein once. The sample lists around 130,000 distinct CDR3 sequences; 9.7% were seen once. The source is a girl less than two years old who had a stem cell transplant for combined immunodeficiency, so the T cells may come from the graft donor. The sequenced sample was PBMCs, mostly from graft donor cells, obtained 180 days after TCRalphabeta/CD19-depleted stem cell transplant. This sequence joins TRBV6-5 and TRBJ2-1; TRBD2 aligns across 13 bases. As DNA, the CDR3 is TGTGCCAGCAGTTACCTTACTTCACTAGCGGGGGGGCTCGGTGAGCAGTTCTTC. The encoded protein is CASSYLTSLAGGLGEQFF.